This T cell receptor beta chain comes out of a study of OX40 agonist ivuxolimab in advanced cancers. Study-level background: Patients were dosed with the agonistic anti-OX40 (CD134) antibody ivuxolimab. At doses from 0.01 to 10 mg/kg, patients were given intravenous ivuxolimab every 2 weeks.

Turning to this clone: Its target is not known.

General observations from the study: Antigens targeted by the expanded peripheral T cells were not determined.

V lost 0 bases, J lost 1 base, and 10 bases lay in between. CDR3 length: 16 residues. Germline-derived CDR1 and CDR2 are MNHNS and SASEGT. The data were produced by immunoSEQ multiplex PCR, yet TCRdb's version contains in-frame clones alone and is incomplete. The table shows roughly 35,000 clones, with roughly three quarters occurring only once. This sample comprised CD4+ or CD8+ T cells sorted from blood, obtained in a trial of the OX40 agonist ivuxolimab. This chain connects TRBV6-1 to TRBJ1-3; D gene unclear. The source of this sequence is an adult with an advanced solid tumor such as melanoma, head and neck, liver or kidney cancer. This CDR3 is CASSEAHGRSGNTIYF. The CDR3 nucleotides read TGTGCCAGCAGTGAAGCGCACGGGAGATCTGGAAACACCATATATTTT.